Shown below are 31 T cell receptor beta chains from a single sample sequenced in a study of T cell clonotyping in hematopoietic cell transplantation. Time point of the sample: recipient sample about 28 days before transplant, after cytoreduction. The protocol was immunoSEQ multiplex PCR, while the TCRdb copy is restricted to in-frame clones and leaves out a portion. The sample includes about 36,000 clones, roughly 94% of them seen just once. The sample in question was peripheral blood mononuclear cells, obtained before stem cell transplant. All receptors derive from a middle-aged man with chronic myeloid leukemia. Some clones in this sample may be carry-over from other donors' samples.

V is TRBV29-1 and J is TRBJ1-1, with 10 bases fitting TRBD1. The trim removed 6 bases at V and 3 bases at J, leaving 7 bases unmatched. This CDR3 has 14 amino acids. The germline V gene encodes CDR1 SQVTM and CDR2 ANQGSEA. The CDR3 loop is CSVRQGAGDTEAFF. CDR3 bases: TGCAGCGTCAGACAGGGGGCGGGGGACACTGAAGCTTTCTTT.

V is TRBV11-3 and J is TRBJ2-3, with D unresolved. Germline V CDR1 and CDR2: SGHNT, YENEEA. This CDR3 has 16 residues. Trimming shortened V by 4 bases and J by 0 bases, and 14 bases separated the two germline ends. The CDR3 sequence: CASSSTGSLSTDTQYF. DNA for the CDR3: TGTGCCAGCAGCTCTACGGGCAGCTTGAGCACAGATACGCAGTATTTT.

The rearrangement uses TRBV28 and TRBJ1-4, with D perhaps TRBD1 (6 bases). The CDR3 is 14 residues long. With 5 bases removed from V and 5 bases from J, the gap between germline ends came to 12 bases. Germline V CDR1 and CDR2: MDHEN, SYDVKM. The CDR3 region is CASSPDRGNEKLFF. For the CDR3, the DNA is TGTGCCAGCAGTCCGGACAGAGGGAATGAAAAACTGTTTTTT.

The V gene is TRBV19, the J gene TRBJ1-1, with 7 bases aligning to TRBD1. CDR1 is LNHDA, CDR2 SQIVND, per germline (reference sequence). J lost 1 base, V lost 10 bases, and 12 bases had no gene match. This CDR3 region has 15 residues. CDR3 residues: CATRGRGRTNTEAFF. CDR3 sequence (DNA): TGTGCCACCCGGGGAAGGGGGCGCACGAACACTGAAGCTTTCTTT. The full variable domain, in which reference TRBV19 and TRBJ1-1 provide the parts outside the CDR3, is DGGITQSPKYLFRKEGQNVTLSCEQNLNHDAMYWYRQDPGQGLRLIYYSQIVNDFQKGDIAEGYSVSREKKESFPLTVTSAQKNPTAFYLCATRGRGRTNTEAFFGQGTRLTVV.

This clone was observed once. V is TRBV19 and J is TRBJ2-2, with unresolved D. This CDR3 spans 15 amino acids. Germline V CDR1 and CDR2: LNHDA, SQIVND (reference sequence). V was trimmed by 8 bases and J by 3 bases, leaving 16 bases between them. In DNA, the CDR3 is TGTGCCAGTTCCGACCGGGTCTGGGACACCGGGGAGCTGTTTTTT. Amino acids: CASSDRVWDTGELFF.

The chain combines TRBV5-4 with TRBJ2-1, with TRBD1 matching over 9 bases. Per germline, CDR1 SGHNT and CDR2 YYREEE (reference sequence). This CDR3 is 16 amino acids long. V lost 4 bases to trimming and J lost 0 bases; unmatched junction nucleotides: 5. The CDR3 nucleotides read TGTGCCAGCAGCCACAGGGGGCGTAGCTCCTACAATGAGCAGTTCTTC. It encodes CASSHRGRSSYNEQFF.

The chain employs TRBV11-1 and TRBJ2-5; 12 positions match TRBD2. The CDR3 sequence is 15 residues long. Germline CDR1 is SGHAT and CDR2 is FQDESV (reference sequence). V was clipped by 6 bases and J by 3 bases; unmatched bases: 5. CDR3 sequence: CASSSTSGGEETQYF. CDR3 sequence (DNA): TGTGCCAGCAGTTCGACTAGCGGGGGAGAAGAGACCCAGTACTTC.

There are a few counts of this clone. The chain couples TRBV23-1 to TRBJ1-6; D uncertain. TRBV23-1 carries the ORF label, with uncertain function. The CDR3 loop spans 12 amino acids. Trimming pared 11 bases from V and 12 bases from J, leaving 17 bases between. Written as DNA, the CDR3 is TGCGCCGTCAGGACTGCGGATGAACCCCTCCACTTT. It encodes CAVRTADEPLHF.

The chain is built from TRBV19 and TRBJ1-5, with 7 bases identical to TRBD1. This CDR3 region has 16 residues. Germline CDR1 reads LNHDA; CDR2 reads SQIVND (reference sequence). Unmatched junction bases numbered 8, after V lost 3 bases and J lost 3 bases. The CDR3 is CASSMSGQADNQPQHF. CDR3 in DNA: TGTGCCAGTAGTATGAGTGGACAGGCAGACAATCAGCCCCAGCATTTT.

The CDR3 loop reads CASSVEGAKNTEAFF. The CDR3 DNA sequence: TGTGCCAGCAGCGTAGAGGGGGCTAAGAACACTGAAGCTTTCTTT. V gene TRBV9 combines with J gene TRBJ1-1; 7 bases are shared with TRBD1. CDR1 and CDR2 (germline): SGDLS, YYNGEE. V lost 0 bases, J lost 1 base, and 3 bases stayed unmatched. The CDR3 length is 15 residues.

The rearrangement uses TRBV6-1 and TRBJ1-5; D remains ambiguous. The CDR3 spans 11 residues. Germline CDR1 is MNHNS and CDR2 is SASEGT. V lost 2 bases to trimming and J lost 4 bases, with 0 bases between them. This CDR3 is CASSENQPQHF. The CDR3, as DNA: TGTGCCAGCAGTGAAAATCAGCCCCAGCATTTT.

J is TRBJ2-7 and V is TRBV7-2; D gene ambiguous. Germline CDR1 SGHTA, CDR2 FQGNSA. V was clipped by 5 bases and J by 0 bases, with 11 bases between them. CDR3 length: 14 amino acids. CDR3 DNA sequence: TGTGCCAGCAGCCTTACAGTAAACTCCTACGAGCAGTACTTC. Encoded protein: CASSLTVNSYEQYF.

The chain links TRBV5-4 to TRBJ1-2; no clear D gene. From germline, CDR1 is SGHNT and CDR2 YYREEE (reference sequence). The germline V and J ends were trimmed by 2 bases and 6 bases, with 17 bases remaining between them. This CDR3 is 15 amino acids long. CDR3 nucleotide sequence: TGTGCCAGCAGCTTAATGTTTTTAGCCGCCGATGGCTACACCTTC. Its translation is CASSLMFLAADGYTF.

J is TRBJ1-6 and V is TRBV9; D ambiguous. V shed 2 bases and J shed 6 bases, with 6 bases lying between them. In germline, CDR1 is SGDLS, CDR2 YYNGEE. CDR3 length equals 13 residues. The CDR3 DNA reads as TGTGCCAGCAGCGTGGATATTAATTCACCCCTCCACTTT. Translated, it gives CASSVDINSPLHF.

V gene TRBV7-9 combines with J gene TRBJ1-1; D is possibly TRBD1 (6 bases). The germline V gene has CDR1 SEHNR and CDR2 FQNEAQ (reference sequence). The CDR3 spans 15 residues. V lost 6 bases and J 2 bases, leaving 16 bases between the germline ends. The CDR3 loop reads CASRAQGHLNTEAFF. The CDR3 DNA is TGTGCCAGCAGGGCTCAGGGACACCTAAACACTGAAGCTTTCTTT.

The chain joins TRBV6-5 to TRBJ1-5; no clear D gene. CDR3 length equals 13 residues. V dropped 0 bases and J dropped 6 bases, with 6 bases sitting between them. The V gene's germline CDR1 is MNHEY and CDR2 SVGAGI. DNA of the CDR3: TGTGCCAGCAGTTACTCGTCCGGTCAGCCCCAGCATTTT. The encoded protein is CASSYSSGQPQHF.

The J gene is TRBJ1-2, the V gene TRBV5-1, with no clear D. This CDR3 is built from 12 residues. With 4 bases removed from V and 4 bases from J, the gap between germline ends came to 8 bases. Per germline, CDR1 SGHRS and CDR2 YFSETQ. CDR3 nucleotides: TGCGCCAGCAGCACCCGGGGCTATGGCTACACCTTC. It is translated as CASSTRGYGYTF.

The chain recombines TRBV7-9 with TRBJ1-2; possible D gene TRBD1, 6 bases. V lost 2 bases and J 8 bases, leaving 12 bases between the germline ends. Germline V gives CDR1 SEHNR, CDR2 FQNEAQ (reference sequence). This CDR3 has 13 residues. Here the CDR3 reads CASSLSDSIGYTF. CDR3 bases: TGTGCCAGCAGCTTATCGGACAGTATCGGCTACACCTTC.

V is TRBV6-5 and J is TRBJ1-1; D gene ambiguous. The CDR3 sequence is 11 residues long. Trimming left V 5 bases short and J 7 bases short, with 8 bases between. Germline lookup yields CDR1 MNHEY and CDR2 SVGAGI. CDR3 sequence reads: CASSTEGEAFF. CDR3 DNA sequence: TGTGCCAGCAGTACAGAGGGTGAAGCTTTCTTT.

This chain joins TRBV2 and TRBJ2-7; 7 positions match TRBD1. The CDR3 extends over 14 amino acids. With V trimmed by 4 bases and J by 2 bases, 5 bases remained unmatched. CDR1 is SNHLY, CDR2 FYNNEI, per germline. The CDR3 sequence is CASSAPTGPYEQYF. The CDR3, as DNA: TGTGCCAGCAGTGCCCCGACAGGGCCCTACGAGCAGTACTTC.

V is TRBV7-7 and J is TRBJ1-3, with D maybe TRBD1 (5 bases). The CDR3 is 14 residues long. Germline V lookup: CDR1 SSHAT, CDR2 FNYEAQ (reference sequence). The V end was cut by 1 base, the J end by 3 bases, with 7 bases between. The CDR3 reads CASSLGGDGNTIYF. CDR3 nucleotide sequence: TGTGCCAGCAGCTTAGGAGGGGATGGAAACACCATATATTTT.

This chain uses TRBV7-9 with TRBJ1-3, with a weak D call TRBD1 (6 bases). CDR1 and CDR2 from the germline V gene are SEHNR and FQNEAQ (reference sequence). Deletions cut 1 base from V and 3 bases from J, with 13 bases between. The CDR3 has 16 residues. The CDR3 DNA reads TGTGCCAGCAGCTTAGGCACAGGGTTGGATGGAAACACCATATATTTT. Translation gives CASSLGTGLDGNTIYF.

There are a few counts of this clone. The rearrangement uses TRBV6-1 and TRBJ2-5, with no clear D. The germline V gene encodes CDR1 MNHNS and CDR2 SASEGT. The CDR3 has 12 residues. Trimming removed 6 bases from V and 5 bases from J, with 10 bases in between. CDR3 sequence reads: CASRFDGETQYF. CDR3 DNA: TGTGCCAGCAGGTTCGATGGGGAGACCCAGTACTTC.

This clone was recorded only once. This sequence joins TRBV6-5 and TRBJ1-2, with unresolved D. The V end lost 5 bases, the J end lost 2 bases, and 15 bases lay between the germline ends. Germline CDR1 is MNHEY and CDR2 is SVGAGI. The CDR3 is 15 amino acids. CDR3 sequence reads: CASSPTSRPNYGYTF. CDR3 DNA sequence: TGTGCCAGCAGTCCAACGTCCAGGCCGAACTATGGCTACACCTTC.

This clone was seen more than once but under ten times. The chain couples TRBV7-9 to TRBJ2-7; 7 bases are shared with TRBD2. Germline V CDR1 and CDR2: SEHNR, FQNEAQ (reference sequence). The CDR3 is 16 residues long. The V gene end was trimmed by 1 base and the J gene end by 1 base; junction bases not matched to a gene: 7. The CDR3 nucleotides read TGTGCCAGCAGCTTAGTCCTAACGGGAGGTTCCTACGAGCAGTACTTC. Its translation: CASSLVLTGGSYEQYF.

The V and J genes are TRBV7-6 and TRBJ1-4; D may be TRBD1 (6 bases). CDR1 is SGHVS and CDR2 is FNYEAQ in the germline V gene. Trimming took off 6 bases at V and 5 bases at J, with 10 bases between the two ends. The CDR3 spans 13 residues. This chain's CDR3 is CASRDRQNEKLFF. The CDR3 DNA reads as TGTGCCAGCAGGGACAGACAAAATGAAAAACTGTTTTTT.

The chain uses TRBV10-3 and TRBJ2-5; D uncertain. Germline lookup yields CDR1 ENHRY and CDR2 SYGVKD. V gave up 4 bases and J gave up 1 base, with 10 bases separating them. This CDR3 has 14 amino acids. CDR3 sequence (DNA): TGTGCCATCAGTGCGGCCGGATTCCAAGAGACCCAGTACTTC. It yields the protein CAISAAGFQETQYF.

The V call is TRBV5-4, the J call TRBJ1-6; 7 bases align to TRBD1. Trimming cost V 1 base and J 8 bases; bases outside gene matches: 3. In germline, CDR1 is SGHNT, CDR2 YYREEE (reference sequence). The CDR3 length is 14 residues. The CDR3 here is CASSLKTGDSPLHF. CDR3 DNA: TGTGCCAGCAGCTTGAAAACAGGGGATTCACCCCTCCACTTT.

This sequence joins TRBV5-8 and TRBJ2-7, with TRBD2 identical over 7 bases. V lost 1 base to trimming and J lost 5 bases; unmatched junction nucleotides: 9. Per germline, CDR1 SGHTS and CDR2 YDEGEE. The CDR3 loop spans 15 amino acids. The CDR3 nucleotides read TGTGCCAGCAGCTTGAAGGGGAGGGGTCGAAACGAGCAGTACTTC. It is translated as CASSLKGRGRNEQYF.

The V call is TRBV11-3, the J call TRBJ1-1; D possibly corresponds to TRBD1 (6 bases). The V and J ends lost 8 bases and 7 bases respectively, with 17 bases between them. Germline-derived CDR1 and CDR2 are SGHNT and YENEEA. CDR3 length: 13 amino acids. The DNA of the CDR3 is TGTGCCAGCCGAGGCAGGGGCAGCGATGAAGCTTTCTTT. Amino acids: CASRGRGSDEAFF. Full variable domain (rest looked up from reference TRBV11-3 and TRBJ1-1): EAGVVQSPRYKIIEKKQPVAFWCNPISGHNTLYWYLQNLGQGPELLIRYENEEAVDDSQLPKDRFSAERLKGVDSTLKIQPAELGDSAVYLCASRGRGSDEAFFGQGTRLTVV.

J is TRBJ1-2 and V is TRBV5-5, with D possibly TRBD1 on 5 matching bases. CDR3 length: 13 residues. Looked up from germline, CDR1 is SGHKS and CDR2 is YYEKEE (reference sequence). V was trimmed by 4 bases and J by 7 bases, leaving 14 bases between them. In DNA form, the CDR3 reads TGTGCCAGCAGCCTCGACAGAAAAAGTGGCTACACCTTC. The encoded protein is CASSLDRKSGYTF.